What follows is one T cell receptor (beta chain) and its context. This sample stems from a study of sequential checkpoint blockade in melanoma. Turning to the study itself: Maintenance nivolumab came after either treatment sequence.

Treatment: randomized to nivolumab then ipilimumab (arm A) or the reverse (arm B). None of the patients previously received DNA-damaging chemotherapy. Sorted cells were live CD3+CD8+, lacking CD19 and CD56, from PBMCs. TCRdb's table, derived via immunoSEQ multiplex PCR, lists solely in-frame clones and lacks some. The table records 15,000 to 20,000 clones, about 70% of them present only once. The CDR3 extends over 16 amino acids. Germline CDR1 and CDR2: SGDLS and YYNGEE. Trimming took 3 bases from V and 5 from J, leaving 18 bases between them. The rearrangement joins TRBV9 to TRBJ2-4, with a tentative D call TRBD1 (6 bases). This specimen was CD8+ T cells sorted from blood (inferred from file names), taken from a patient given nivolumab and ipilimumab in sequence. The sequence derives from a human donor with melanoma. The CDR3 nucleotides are TGTGCCAGCAGCGCGAACAGGGATGGAAGACAAAACATTCAGTACTTC. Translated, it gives CASSANRDGRQNIQYF. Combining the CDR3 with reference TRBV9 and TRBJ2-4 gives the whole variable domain DSGVTQTPKHLITATGQRVTLRCSPRSGDLSVYWYQQSLDQGLQFLIQYYNGEERAKGNILERFSAQQFPDLHSELNLSSLELGDSALYFCASSANRDGRQNIQYFGAGTRLSVL.